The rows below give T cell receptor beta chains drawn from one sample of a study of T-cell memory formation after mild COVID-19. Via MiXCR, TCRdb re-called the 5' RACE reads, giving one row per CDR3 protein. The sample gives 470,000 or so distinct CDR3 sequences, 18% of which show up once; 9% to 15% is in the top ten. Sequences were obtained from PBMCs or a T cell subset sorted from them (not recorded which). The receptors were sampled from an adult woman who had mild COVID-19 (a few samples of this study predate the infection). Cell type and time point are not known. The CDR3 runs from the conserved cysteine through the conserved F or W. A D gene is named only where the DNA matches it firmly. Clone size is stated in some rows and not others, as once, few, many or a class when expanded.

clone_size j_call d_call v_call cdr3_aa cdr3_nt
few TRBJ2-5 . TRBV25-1 CASAAPSQETQYF TGTGCCAGCGCAGCTCCGTCTCAAGAGACCCAGTACTTC
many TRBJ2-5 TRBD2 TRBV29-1 CSGGREITSPQETQYF TGCAGCGGGGGGAGGGAGATTACTAGTCCCCAAGAGACCCAGTACTTC
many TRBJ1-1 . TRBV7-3 CASSLTGANTEAFF TGTGCCAGCAGCTTAACTGGGGCCAACACTGAAGCTTTCTTT
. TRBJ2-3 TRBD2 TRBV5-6 CASSALAGGTDTQYF TGTGCCAGCAGCGCCCTAGCGGGGGGGACAGATACGCAGTATTTT
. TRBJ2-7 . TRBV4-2 CASSQEGHLSYEQYF TGTGCCAGCAGCCAAGAGGGGCACTTGTCCTACGAGCAGTACTTC
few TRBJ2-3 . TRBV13 CASSLESSRTVWGTDTQYF TGTGCCAGCAGCTTAGAATCCTCCAGGACGGTCTGGGGCACAGATACGCAGTATTTT
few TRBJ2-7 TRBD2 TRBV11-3 CASSLAGTSGRNSYEQYF TGTGCCAGCAGCTTAGCTGGGACTAGCGGGAGGAACTCCTACGAGCAGTACTTC
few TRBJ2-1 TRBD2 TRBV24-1 CATSATLLASGSLSSYNEQFF TGTGCCACCAGTGCAACCCTTTTGGCTAGCGGGAGCCTTAGCTCCTACAATGAGCAGTTCTTC
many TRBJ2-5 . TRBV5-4 CASKERAVQETQYF TGTGCCAGCAAAGAGAGGGCGGTGCAAGAGACCCAGTACTTC
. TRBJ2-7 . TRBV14 CASSRAASYEQYF TGTGCCAGCAGCCGCGCAGCCTCCTACGAGCAGTACTTC
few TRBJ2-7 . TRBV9 CASSAAGSEQYF TGTGCCAGCAGCGCTGCAGGGAGCGAGCAGTACTTC